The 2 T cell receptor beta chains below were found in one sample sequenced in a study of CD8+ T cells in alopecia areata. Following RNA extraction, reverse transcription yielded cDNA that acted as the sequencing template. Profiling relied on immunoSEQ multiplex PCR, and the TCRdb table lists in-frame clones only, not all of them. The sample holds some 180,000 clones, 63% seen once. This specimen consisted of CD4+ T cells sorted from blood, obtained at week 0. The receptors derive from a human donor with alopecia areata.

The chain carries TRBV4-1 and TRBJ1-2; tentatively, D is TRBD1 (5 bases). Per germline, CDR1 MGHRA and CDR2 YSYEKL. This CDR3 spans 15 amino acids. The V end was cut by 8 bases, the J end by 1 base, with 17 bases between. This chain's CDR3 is CASAQTGTLNYGYTF. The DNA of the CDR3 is TGCGCCAGCGCCCAAACCGGGACCCTTAACTATGGCTACACCTTC.

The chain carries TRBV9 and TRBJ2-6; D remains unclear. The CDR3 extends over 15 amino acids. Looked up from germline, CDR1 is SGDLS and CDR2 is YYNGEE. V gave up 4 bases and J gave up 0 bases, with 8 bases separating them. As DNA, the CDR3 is TGTGCCAGCAGCAAGACGGTCTCTGGGGCCAACGTCCTGACTTTC. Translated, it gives CASSKTVSGANVLTF.